The clone carrying this T cell receptor (beta chain) appeared a single time. What it binds is unknown. The data originate from a study of T cell responses to AZD1222 COVID-19 vaccine. Deletions cut 4 bases from V and 4 bases from J, with 13 bases between. The germline gives CDR1 MNHEY, CDR2 SVGAGI. The CDR3 loop spans 14 amino acids. The table came from immunoSEQ multiplex PCR; TCRdb's copy has only in-frame clones and leaves some out. The sample holds 130,000 to 150,000 clones, about 91% seen once. Whole-study results and caveats: At baseline, just five to seven AZD1222 recipients tested seropositive. Spike-specific TCR breadth rose after two AZD1222 doses, and depth rose as well. Repertoires were sampled only after the peak T cell response.

The V gene is TRBV6-5, the J gene TRBJ1-2, with D perhaps matching TRBD1 (6 bases). Sequences were derived from peripheral blood, sampled on day 0 of AZD1222 vaccination. This TCR was sampled from an adult in good health. The CDR3 loop reads CASSWAGDGYGYTF. The CDR3 nucleotides read TGTGCCAGCAGTTGGGCAGGGGACGGCTATGGCTACACCTTC.